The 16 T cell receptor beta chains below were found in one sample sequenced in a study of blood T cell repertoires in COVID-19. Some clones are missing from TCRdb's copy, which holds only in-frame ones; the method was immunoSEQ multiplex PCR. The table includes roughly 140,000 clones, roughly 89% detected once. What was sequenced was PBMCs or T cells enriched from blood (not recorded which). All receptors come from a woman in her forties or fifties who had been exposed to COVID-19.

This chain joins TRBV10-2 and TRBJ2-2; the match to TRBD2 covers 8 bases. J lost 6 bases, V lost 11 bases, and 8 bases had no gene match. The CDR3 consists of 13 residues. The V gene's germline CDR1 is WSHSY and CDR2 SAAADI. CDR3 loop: CAVALAGSGELFF. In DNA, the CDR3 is TGCGCCGTAGCCTTAGCGGGGTCCGGGGAGCTGTTTTTT.

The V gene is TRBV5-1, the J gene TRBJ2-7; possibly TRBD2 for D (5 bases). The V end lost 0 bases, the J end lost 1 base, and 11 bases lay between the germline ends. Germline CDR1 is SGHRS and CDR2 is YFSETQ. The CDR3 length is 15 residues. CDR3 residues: CASSLVRGWSYEQYF. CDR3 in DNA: TGCGCCAGCAGCTTGGTCCGGGGATGGTCCTACGAGCAGTACTTC.

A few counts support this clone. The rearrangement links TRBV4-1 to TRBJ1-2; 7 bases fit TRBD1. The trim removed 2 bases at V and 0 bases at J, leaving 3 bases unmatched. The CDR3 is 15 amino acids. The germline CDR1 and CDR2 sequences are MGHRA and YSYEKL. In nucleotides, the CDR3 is TGCGCCAGCAGCCAAACGGGACAGCCTAACTATGGCTACACCTTC. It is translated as CASSQTGQPNYGYTF.

CDR3 protein: CASSPSGGGKAEAFF. The CDR3 DNA reads TGTGCCAGCAGCCCTAGTGGGGGGGGGAAAGCTGAAGCTTTCTTT. This chain joins TRBV9 and TRBJ1-1; perhaps TRBD1 as D (5 bases). The V end lost 4 bases, the J end lost 6 bases, and 19 bases lay between the germline ends. Germline V gives CDR1 SGDLS, CDR2 YYNGEE. The CDR3 spans 15 residues.

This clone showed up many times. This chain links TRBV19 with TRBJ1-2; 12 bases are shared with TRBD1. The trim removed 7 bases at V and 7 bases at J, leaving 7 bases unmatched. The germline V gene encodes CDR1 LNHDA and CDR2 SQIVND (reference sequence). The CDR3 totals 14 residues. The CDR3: CASIRDRGQSGYTF. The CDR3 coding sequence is TGTGCCAGTATCCGGGACAGGGGGCAAAGTGGCTACACCTTC.

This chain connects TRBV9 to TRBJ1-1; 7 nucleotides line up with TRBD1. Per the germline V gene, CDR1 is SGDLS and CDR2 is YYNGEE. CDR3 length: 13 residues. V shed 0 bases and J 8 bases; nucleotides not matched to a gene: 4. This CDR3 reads CASSVEGGREAFF. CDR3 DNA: TGTGCCAGCAGCGTAGAAGGGGGCCGGGAAGCTTTCTTT.

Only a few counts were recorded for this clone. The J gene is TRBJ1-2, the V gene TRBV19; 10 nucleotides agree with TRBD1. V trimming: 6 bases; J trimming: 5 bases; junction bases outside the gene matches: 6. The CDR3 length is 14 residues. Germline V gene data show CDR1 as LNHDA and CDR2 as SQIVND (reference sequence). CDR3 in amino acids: CASSRTGGPYGYTF. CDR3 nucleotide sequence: TGTGCCAGTAGCCGGACAGGGGGTCCTTATGGCTACACCTTC.

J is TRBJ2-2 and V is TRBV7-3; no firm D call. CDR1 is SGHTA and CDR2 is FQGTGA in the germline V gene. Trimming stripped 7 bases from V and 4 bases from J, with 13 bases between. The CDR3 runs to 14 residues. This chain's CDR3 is CASTLARGTGELFF. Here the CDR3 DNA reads TGTGCCAGCACCCTTGCGAGAGGCACCGGGGAGCTGTTTTTT. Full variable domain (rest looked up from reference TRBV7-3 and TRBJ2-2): GAGVSQTPSNKVTEKGKYVELRCDPISGHTALYWYRQSLGQGPEFLIYFQGTGAADDSGLPNDRFFAVRPEGSVSTLKIQRTERGDSAVYLCASTLARGTGELFFGEGSRLTVL.

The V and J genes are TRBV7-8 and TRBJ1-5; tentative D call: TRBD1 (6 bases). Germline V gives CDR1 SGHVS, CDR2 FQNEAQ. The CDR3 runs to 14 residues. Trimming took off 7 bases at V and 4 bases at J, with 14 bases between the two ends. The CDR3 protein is CASTDNRANQPQHF. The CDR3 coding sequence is TGTGCCAGCACCGATAACAGGGCTAATCAGCCCCAGCATTTT.

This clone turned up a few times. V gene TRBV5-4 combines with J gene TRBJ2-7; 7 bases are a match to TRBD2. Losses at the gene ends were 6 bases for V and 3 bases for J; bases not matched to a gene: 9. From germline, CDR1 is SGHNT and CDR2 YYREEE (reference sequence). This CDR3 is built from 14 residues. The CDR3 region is CASTFGGSGYEQYF. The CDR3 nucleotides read TGTGCCAGCACCTTCGGGGGGAGTGGCTACGAGCAGTACTTC.

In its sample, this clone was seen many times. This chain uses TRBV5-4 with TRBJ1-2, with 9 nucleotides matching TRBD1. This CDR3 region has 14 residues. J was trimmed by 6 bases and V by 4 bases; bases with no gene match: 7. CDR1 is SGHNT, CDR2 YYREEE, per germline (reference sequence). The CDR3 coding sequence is TGTGCCAGCAGCCCCGGGACAGGGCGGAATGGCTACACCTTC. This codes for CASSPGTGRNGYTF. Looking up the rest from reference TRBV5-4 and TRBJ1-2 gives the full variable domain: ETGVTQSPTHLIKTRGQQVTLRCSSQSGHNTVSWYQQALGQGPQFIFQYYREEENGRGNFPPRFSGLQFPNYSSELNVNALELDDSALYLCASSPGTGRNGYTFGSGTRLTVV.

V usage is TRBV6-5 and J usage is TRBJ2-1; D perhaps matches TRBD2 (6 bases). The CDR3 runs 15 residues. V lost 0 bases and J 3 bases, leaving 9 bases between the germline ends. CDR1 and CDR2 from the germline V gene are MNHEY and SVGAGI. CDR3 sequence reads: CASSYSRGNYNEQFF. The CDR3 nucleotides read TGTGCCAGCAGTTACTCGCGGGGCAACTACAATGAGCAGTTCTTC.

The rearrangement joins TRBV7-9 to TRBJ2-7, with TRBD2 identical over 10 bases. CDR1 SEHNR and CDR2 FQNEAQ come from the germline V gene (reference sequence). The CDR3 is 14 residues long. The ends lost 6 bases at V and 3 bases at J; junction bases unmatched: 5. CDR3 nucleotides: TGTGCCAGCAGGCCTAGCGGGGGCCTCTACGAGCAGTACTTC. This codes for CASRPSGGLYEQYF.

CDR3: CASSQDPVRSYEQYF. The CDR3 region has the DNA TGTGCCAGCAGCCAAGATCCGGTTCGCTCCTACGAGCAGTACTTC. The genes are TRBV3-1 (or the pseudogene TRBV3-2) and TRBJ2-7; D remains ambiguous. The CDR3 sequence is 15 residues long. V shed 0 bases and J shed 0 bases, with 9 bases lying between them. The germline gives CDR1 LGHDT, CDR2 YNNKEL (reference sequence).

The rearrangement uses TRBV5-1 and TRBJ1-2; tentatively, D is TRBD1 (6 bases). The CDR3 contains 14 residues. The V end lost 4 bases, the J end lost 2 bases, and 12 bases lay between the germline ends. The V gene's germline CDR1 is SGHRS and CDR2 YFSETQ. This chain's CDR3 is CASSPMDSNYGYTF. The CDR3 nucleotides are TGCGCCAGCAGCCCGATGGACAGCAACTATGGCTACACCTTC.

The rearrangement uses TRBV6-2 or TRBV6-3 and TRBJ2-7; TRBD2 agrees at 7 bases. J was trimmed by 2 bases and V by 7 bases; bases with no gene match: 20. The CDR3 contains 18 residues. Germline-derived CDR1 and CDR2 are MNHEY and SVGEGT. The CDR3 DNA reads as TGTGCCAGCACCCCTTTTTACCTCTCTAGCGGAAGCCCCTACGAGCAGTACTTC. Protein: CASTPFYLSSGSPYEQYF.